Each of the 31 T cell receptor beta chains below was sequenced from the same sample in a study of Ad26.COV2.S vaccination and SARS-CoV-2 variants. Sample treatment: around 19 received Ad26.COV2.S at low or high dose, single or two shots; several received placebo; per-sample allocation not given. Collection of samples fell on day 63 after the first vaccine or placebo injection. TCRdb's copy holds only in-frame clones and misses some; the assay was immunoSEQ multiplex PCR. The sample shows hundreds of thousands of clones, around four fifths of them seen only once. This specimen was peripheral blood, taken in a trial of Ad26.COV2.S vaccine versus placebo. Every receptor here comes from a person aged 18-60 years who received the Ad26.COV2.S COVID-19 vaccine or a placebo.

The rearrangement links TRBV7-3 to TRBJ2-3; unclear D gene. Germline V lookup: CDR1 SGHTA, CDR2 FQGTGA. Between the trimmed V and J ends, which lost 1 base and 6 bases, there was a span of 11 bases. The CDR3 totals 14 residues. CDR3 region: CASSLNVVSDTQYF. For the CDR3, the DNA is TGTGCCAGCAGCTTAAACGTGGTGTCTGATACGCAGTATTTT.

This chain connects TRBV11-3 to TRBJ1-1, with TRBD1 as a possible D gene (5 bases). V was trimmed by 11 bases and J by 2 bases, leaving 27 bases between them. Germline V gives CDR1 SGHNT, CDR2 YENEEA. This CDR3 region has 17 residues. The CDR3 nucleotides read TGTGCCGGCCCCCCCGACAGAGAGAGGTCAGGTAACACTGAAGCTTTCTTT. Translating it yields CAGPPDRERSGNTEAFF.

The CDR3 DNA sequence: TGTGCCAGCAGACCGACAGATCCCGCCGGGGAGCTGTTTTTT. Translated: CASRPTDPAGELFF. V and J are TRBV9 and TRBJ2-2, with a possible D match to TRBD1 (5 bases). V was clipped by 5 bases and J by 6 bases, with 14 bases between them. The CDR3 contains 14 residues. Germline loops: CDR1 SGDLS, CDR2 YYNGEE.

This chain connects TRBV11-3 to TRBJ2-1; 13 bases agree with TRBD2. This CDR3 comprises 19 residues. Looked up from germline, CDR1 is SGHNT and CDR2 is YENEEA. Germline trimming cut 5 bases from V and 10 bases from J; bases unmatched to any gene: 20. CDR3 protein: CASSNSGWGRTSGSREQFF. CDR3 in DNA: TGTGCCAGCAGCAATAGCGGCTGGGGGAGGACTAGCGGGAGTCGGGAGCAGTTCTTC.

The CDR3 loop reads CASSPKVITEAFF. DNA of the CDR3: TGTGCCAGCAGTCCAAAGGTTATCACTGAAGCTTTCTTT. The rearrangement joins TRBV6-6 to TRBJ1-1; D gene ambiguous. Trimming pared 5 bases from V and 4 bases from J, leaving 11 bases between. This CDR3 is built from 13 residues. In germline, CDR1 is MNHNY, CDR2 SVGAGI (reference sequence).

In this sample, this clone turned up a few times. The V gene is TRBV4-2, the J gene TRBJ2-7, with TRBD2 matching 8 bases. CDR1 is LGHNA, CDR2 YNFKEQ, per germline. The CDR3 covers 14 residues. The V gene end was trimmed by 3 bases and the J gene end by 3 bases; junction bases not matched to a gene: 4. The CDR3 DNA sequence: TGTGCCAGCAGCCAGGGGACTAGGGACTACGAGCAGTACTTC. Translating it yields CASSQGTRDYEQYF.

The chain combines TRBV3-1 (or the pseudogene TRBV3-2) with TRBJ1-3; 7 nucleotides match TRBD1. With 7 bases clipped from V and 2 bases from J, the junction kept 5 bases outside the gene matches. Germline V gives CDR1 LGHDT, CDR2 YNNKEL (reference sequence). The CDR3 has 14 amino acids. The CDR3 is CASNAGTAGNTIYF. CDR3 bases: TGTGCCAGCAACGCCGGGACAGCTGGAAACACCATATATTTT.

CDR3 in amino acids: CASSLGDYGYTF. Here the CDR3 DNA reads TGTGCCAGCTCACTGGGGGACTATGGCTACACCTTC. The chain employs TRBV18 and TRBJ1-2; D is possibly TRBD1 (5 bases). Germline V gene data show CDR1 as KGHSH and CDR2 as LQKENI. CDR3 length equals 12 residues. V lost 4 bases, J lost 3 bases, and 6 bases lay in between.

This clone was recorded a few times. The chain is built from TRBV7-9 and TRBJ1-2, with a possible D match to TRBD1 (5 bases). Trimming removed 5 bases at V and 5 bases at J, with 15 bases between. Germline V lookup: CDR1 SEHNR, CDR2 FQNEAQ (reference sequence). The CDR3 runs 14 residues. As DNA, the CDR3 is TGTGCCAGCAGCCGCGTGACAGAGCCTTATGGCTACACCTTC. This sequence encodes CASSRVTEPYGYTF.

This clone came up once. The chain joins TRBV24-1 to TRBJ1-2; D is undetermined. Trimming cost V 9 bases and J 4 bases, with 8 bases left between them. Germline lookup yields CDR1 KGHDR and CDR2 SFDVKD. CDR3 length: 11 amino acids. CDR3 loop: CATSSGYGYTF. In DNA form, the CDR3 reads TGTGCCACCTCCTCGGGCTATGGCTACACCTTC.

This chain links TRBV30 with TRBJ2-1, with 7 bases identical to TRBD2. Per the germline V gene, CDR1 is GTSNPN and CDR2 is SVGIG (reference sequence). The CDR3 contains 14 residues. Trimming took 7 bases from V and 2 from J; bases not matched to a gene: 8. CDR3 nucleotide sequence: TGTGCCTCCTCGACCGGGACTACCTACAATGAGCAGTTCTTC. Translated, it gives CASSTGTTYNEQFF.

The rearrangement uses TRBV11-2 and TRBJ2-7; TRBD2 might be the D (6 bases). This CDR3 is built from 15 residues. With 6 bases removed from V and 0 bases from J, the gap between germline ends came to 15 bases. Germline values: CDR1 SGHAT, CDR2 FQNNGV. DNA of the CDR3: TGTGCCAGCAGTCGGGACTCCATACTCTCCTACGAGCAGTACTTC. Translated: CASSRDSILSYEQYF.

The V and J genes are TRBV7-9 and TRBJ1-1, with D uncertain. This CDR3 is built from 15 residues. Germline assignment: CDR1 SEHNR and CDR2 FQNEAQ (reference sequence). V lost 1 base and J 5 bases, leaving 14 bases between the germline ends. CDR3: CASSLVSAQVTEAFF. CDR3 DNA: TGTGCCAGCAGCTTAGTTTCAGCTCAGGTGACTGAAGCTTTCTTT.

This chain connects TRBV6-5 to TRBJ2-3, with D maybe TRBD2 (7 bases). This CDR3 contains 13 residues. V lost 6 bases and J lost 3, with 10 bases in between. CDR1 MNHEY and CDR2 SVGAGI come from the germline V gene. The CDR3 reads CASRGGQTDTQYF. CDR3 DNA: TGTGCCAGCAGGGGGGGGCAGACAGATACGCAGTATTTT.

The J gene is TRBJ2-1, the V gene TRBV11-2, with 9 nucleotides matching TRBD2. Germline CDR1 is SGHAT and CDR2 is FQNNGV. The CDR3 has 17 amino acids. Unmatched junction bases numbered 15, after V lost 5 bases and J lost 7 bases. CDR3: CASSQSRLAGRRNEQFF. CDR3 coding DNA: TGTGCCAGCAGCCAAAGTAGGCTAGCGGGACGGAGGAATGAGCAGTTCTTC.

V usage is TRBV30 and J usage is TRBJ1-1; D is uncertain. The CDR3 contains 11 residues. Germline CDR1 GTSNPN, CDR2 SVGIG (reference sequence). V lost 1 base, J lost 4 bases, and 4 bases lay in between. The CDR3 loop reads CAWSGFTEAFF. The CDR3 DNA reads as TGTGCCTGGAGTGGTTTCACTGAAGCTTTCTTT. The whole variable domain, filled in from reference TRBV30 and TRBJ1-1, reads SQTIHQWPATLVQPVGSPLSLECTVEGTSNPNLYWYRQAAGRGLQLLFYSVGIGQISSEVPQNLSASRPQDRQFILSSKKLLLSDSGFYLCAWSGFTEAFFGQGTRLTVV.

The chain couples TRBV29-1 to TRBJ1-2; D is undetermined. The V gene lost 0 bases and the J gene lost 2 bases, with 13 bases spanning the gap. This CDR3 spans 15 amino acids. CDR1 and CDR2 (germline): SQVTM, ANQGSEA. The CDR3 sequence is CSVEDLEEGNYGYTF. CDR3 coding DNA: TGCAGCGTTGAAGATCTTGAGGAGGGAAACTATGGCTACACCTTC.

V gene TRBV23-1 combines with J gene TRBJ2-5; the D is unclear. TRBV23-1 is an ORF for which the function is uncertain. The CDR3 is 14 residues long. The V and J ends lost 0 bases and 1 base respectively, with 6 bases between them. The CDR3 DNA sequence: TGCGCCAGCAGTCAATCCAGGAGCCAAGAGACCCAGTACTTC. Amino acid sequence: CASSQSRSQETQYF.

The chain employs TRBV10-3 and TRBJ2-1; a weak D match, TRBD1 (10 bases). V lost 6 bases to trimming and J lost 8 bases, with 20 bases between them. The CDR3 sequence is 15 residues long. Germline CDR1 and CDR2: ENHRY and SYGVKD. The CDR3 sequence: CAISLAGTGDDEQFF. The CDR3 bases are TGTGCCATCAGCCTAGCGGGGACAGGGGACGATGAGCAGTTCTTC.

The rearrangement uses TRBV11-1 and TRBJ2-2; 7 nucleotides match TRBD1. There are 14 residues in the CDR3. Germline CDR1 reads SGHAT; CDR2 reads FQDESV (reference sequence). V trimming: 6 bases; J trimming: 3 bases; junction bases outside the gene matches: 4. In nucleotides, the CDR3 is TGTGCCAGCAGAGGGACAGACTACACCGGGGAGCTGTTTTTT. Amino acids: CASRGTDYTGELFF.

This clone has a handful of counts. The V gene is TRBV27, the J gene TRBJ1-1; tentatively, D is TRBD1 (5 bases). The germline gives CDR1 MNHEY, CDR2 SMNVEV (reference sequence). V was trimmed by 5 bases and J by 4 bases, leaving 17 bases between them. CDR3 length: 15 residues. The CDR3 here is CASSPRGVRTTEAFF. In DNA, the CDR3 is TGTGCCAGCAGTCCTCGGGGGGTTCGGACCACTGAAGCTTTCTTT.

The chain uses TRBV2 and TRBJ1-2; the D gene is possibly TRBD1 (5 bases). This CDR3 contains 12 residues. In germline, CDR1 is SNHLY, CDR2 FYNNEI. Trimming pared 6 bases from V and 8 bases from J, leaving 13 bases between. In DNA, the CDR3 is TGTGCCAGCAGCCGATCGGGGGTCGGCTACACCTTC. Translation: CASSRSGVGYTF.

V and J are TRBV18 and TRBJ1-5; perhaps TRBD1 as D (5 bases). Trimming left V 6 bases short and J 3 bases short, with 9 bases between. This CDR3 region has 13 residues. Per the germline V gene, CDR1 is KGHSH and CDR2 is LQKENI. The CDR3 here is CASSQGPNQPQHF. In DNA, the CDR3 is TGTGCCAGCTCCCAGGGACCCAATCAGCCCCAGCATTTT.

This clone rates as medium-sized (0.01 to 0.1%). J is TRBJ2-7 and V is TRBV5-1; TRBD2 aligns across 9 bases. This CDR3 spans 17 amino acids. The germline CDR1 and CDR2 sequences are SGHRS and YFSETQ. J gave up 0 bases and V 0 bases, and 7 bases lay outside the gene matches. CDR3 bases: TGCGCCAGCAGCTTGGTCGGTAGCGGGGGCGGCTCCTACGAGCAGTACTTC. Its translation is CASSLVGSGGGSYEQYF.

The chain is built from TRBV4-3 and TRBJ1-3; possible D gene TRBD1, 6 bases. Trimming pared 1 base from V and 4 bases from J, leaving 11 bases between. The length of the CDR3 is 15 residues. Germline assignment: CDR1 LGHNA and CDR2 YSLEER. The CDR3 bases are TGCGCCAGCAGCCAAGCCCCAGGGGAGGGAAACACCATATATTTT. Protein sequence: CASSQAPGEGNTIYF.

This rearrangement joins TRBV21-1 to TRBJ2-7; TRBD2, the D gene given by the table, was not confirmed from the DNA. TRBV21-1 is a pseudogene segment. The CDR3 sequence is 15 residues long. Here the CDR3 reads CASSKAGRIVPGQYF. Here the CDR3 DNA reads TGTGCCAGCAGCAAAGCGGGTAGGATTGTACCGGGGCAGTACTTC.

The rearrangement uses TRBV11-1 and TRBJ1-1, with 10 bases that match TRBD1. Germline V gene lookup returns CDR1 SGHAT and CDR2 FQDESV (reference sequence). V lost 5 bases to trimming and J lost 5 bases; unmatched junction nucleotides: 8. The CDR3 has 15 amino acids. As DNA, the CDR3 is TGTGCCAGCAGCGCCCGACAGGGGGCGAGGACTGAAGCTTTCTTT. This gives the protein CASSARQGARTEAFF.

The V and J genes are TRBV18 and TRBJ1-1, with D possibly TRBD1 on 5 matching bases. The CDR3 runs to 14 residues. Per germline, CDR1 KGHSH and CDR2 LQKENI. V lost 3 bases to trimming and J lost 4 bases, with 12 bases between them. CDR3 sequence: CASSPVRTTTEAFF. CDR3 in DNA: TGTGCCAGCTCACCCGTCAGGACAACCACTGAAGCTTTCTTT.

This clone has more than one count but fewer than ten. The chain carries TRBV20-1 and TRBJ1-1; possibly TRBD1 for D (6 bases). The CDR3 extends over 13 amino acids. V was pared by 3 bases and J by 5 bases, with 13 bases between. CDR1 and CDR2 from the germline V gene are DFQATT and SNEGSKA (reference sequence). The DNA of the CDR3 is TGCAGTGCTAGTTCAGGGGTATCTACTGAAGCTTTCTTT. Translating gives CSASSGVSTEAFF.

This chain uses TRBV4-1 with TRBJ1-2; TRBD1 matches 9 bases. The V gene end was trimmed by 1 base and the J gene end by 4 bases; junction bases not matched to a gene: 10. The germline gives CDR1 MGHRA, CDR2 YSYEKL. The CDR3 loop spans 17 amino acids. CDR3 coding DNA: TGCGCCAGCAGCCAAGCCATAACAGGGGGCAGTTCCTATGGCTACACCTTC. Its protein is CASSQAITGGSSYGYTF.

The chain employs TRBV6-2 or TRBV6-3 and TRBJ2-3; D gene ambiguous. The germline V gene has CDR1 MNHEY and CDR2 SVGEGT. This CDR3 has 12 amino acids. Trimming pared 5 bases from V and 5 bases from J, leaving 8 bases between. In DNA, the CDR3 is TGTGCCAGCAGTCCCCTAGGAGATACGCAGTATTTT. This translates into CASSPLGDTQYF.